Shown below are 5 T cell receptor beta chains from a single sample sequenced in a study of Graves' ophthalmopathy and Graves' hyperthyroidism. For repertoire sequencing, the TCR beta CDR3 regions were amplified from RNA transcripts. HTBI-primed first-round RT-PCR preceded second-round multiplex PCR. TCRdb independently ran MiXCR on the multiplex PCR reads; one entry per CDR3 protein. The table lists roughly 1.1 million distinct CDR3 sequences, 35% to 40% of them singletons. The sequenced sample was peripheral blood or thyroid tissue (not recorded which). The receptors stem from an adult man with Graves' hyperthyroidism.

The V and J genes are TRBV29-1 and TRBJ2-7; D is uncertain. V lost 4 bases and J 4 bases, leaving 14 bases between the germline ends. This CDR3 spans 13 amino acids. From germline, CDR1 is SQVTM and CDR2 ANQGSEA. CDR3 nucleotides: TGCAGCGTTGGGCTAGACCGACTGTACGAGCAGTACTTC. Translating it yields CSVGLDRLYEQYF.

At least ten counts were recorded for this clonotype. The chain has TRBV11-2 and TRBJ1-2; the D gene is possibly TRBD1 (6 bases). There are 16 residues in the CDR3. The V and J ends lost 5 bases and 4 bases respectively, with 20 bases between them. Germline assignment: CDR1 SGHAT and CDR2 FQNNGV. This CDR3 reads CASSRWTVNKGYGYTF. The CDR3 DNA is TGTGCCAGCAGCCGCTGGACAGTAAACAAGGGCTATGGCTACACCTTC.

This clonotype was seen a handful of times. Being one base from a much bigger clone, this may be a read error. The chain uses TRBV12-3 or TRBV12-4 and TRBJ2-5, with D possibly matching TRBD1 (5 bases). V dropped 5 bases and J dropped 2 bases, with 9 bases sitting between them. The CDR3 sequence is 13 residues long. The CDR3 nucleotides read TGTGCCAGCAGTGACAGCCCACAAGAGACCCAGTACTTC. This sequence encodes CASSDSPQETQYF.

This clonotype has just one count. This rearrangement joins TRBV5-1 to TRBJ1-1; 9 bases align to TRBD1. Germline V gene data show CDR1 as SGHRS and CDR2 as YFSETQ. J gave up 11 bases and V 5 bases, and 10 bases lay outside the gene matches. There are 13 residues in the CDR3. CDR3 sequence reads: CASRAGDRVPAFF. CDR3 DNA sequence: TGCGCCAGCAGGGCGGGGGACAGGGTTCCGGCTTTCTTT.

This clonotype was counted a few times. V and J are TRBV24-1 and TRBJ2-5; 8 bases agree with TRBD1. The ends lost 2 bases at V and 1 base at J; junction bases unmatched: 2. The germline V gene has CDR1 KGHDR and CDR2 SFDVKD. The CDR3 runs 15 residues. In nucleotides, the CDR3 is TGTGCCACCAGTGATTGGGGACAGGCCCAAGAGACCCAGTACTTC. Translating gives CATSDWGQAQETQYF.